This T cell receptor beta chain was found in a study of resident and recirculating memory T cells in vitiligo. As for the study in general: Whole samples, not sorted cells, were homogenized and used for genomic DNA extraction.

The CDR3 is made up of 15 amino acids. Trimming took 6 bases from V and 0 from J; bases not matched to a gene: 5. Germline CDR1 MDHEN, CDR2 SYDVKM. This clone showed up just once. Its target is not known. Overall study results and limits: Different lesions suggested infiltration by different T cell clones. No single dominant TCR clone appeared; lesion clonality varied.

Some clones are missing from TCRdb's copy, which holds only in-frame ones; the method was immunoSEQ multiplex PCR. The sample holds 70,000 to 75,000 clones, 91% seen once. The chain combines TRBV28 with TRBJ1-5; 7 bases agree with TRBD1. The TCR sequence derives from a male donor with vitiligo. The sequenced sample consisted of blood. The CDR3, as DNA: TGTGCCAGCAGGGCCCAGGGGGGTAGCAATCAGCCCCAGCATTTT. Translated: CASRAQGGSNQPQHF. Complete variable domain (other parts from reference TRBV28 and TRBJ1-5): DVKVTQSSRYLVKRTGEKVFLECVQDMDHENMFWYRQDPGLGLRLIYFSYDVKMKEKGDIPEGYSVSREKKERFSLILESASTNQTSMYLCASRAQGGSNQPQHFGDGTRLSIL.